These T cell receptor beta chains were read from a single sample in a study of identical twins. From the 5' RACE reads, TCRdb called clonotypes with MiXCR, one entry per CDR3 protein. The data hold roughly 540,000 distinct CDR3 sequences, with approximately 22% observed a single time. The same data also contributed to another study, on T cells expressing NK-cell markers.

Material: CD4+ T cells sorted from blood. These receptors were obtained from a woman under 30 in good health. Both conserved end residues are part of each CDR3. A D gene is named only where the DNA matches it firmly. The listing skips clone size in some rows; elsewhere it reads once, few, many or a size class.

clone size	J gene	V gene	D gene	CDR3 protein	CDR3 DNA
few	TRBJ1-2	TRBV6-1	NA	CASSRDTRYGYTF	TGTGCCAGCAGTCGGGACACACGCTATGGCTACACCTTC
NA	TRBJ2-7	TRBV27	NA	CASNRRAGSSYEQYF	TGTGCCAGCAACCGACGGGCAGGGAGCTCCTACGAGCAGTACTTC
many	TRBJ2-1	TRBV5-1	NA	CASSVQNNEQFF	TGCGCCAGCAGCGTTCAAAACAATGAGCAGTTCTTC
NA	TRBJ2-3	TRBV5-1	TRBD2	CASGLTSVSTDTQYF	TGCGCCAGCGGCTTAACTAGCGTAAGCACAGATACGCAGTATTTT
many	TRBJ2-5	TRBV7-2	NA	CASSFFQETQYF	TGTGCCAGCAGCTTCTTCCAAGAGACCCAGTACTTC
NA	TRBJ2-3	TRBV6-1	TRBD1	CASRSPGTGGRDTQYF	TGTGCCAGCAGATCTCCCGGGACAGGGGGTAGAGATACGCAGTATTTT
NA	TRBJ2-1	TRBV27	NA	CASSFWGPQGVGEQFF	TGTGCCAGCAGTTTTTGGGGCCCCCAAGGGGTGGGCGAGCAGTTCTTC
once	TRBJ1-2	TRBV14	NA	CASSQAHLASLSNYGYTF	TGTGCCAGCAGCCAGGCTCACCTGGCATCACTTTCAAACTATGGCTACACCTTC
once	TRBJ2-2	TRBV28	NA	CASSLNAGVAGELFF	TGTGCCAGCAGTTTAAATGCAGGGGTTGCCGGGGAGCTGTTTTTT
NA	TRBJ1-2	TRBV18	NA	CASSPSSTNRDGYTF	TGTGCCAGCTCACCGTCATCAACAAACAGGGATGGCTACACCTTC
few	TRBJ2-2	TRBV7-2	NA	CASSFSGTLNTGELFF	TGTGCCAGCAGCTTCTCCGGGACCCTGAACACCGGGGAGCTGTTTTTT
NA	TRBJ1-5	TRBV20-1	TRBD1	CSAYTGQNQPQHF	TGCAGTGCTTACACGGGACAGAATCAGCCCCAGCATTTT
NA	TRBJ2-3	TRBV7-6	TRBD2	CASSLAWTSGGGTDTQYF	TGTGCCAGCAGCTTAGCCTGGACTAGCGGGGGGGGCACAGATACGCAGTATTTT
few	TRBJ2-2	TRBV6-2/TRBV6-3	NA	CASSYWGPNTGELFF	TGTGCCAGCAGTTATTGGGGACCGAACACCGGGGAGCTGTTTTTT
few	TRBJ2-5	TRBV20-1	NA	CSARSAASAQETQYF	TGCAGTGCTAGATCGGCCGCTAGCGCGCAAGAGACCCAGTACTTC
NA	TRBJ2-5	TRBV15	TRBD2	CATSREGTSGTKIQYF	TGTGCCACCAGCAGAGAGGGGACTAGCGGGACGAAGATCCAGTACTTC
NA	TRBJ1-4	TRBV20-1	NA	CSPKVGEKLFF	TGCAGCCCAAAGGTGGGAGAAAAACTGTTTTTT
NA	TRBJ2-3	TRBV18	NA	CASSPNEGRRVYTQYF	TGTGCCAGCTCGCCTAACGAGGGAAGGAGAGTGTATACGCAGTATTTT